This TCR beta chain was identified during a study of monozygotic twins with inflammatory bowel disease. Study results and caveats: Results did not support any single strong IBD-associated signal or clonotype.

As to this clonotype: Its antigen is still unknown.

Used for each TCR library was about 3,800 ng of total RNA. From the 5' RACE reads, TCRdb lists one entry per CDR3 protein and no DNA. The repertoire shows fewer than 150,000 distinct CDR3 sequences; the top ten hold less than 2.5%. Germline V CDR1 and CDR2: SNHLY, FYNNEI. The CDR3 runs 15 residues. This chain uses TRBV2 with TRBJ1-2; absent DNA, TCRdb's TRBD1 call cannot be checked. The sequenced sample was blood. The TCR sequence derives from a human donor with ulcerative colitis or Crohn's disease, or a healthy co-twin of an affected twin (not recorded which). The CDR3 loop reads CASSEIGAGSYGYTF.